Listed here is a single TCR beta chain. Its antigen is unknown. Germline values: CDR1 SGHNT, CDR2 YYREEE (reference sequence). Losses at the gene ends were 4 bases for V and 3 bases for J; bases not matched to a gene: 4. The CDR3 consists of 14 residues. This PCR relied on a set of 60 Vbeta primers and 13 Jbeta primers. The data were produced by immunoSEQ multiplex PCR, yet TCRdb's version contains in-frame clones alone and is incomplete. Here the sample spans under 200,000 clones, about 85% being singletons. The data are from a study of cytomegalovirus exposure and HLA in healthy donors. Overall study findings and caveats: HLA alleles were associated with 16,951 TCR beta sequences in a later analysis at 0.05 false discovery rate. It was in a later analysis that TCR association rates were seen to vary by HLA locus, highest for DRB1 and lowest for HLA-C. Generally TCR sequences proved uncommon, though certain public TCRs appeared in numerous donors.

Each donor was healthy, and each was a bone marrow donor. The chain is built from TRBV5-4 and TRBJ2-3; TRBD2 matches at 8 bases. This sequence was found in a male donor in good health and CMV-seropositive. Sequencing was carried out using PBMCs. The CDR3 is CASSPGTRTDTQYF. Here the CDR3 DNA reads TGTGCCAGCAGCCCCGGGACTAGGACAGATACGCAGTATTTT. Drawing the rest from reference TRBV5-4 and TRBJ2-3, the complete variable domain is ETGVTQSPTHLIKTRGQQVTLRCSSQSGHNTVSWYQQALGQGPQFIFQYYREEENGRGNFPPRFSGLQFPNYSSELNVNALELDDSALYLCASSPGTRTDTQYFGPGTRLTVL.